What follows is one T cell receptor (beta chain) and its context. Trimming removed 4 bases from V and 0 bases from J, with 10 bases in between. This CDR3 spans 15 amino acids. Germline V CDR1 and CDR2: SNHLY, FYNNEI. The sample comes from a study of shared clonotypes between healthy human individuals. Loaded into unsorted PBMC replicate PCRs was 300 ng DNA, about 30,000 T cell genomes. Produced via immunoSEQ multiplex PCR; TCRdb's table is partial and in-frame only. This table holds 400,000 to 500,000 clones, around 79% found once. There were only Caucasian adults among the donors, and all lived in Nashville, Tennessee. The unsorted samples had approximately 90 million PBMCs used for genomic DNA.

The clonotype was recovered from a woman between 35 and 50 years old in good health. Some clones in this sample may be carry-over from other donors' samples. The chain uses TRBV2 and TRBJ1-5; D may be TRBD1 (5 bases). The sequenced sample consisted of PBMCs. For the CDR3, the DNA is TGTGCCAGCAGTGGACAGTATTATAGCAATCAGCCCCAGCATTTT. Protein sequence: CASSGQYYSNQPQHF.